Listed here are 32 T cell receptor beta chains from one sample, sequenced in a study of cytomegalovirus exposure and HLA in healthy donors. This PCR relied on a set of 60 Vbeta primers and 13 Jbeta primers. The protocol was immunoSEQ multiplex PCR, while the TCRdb copy is restricted to in-frame clones and leaves out a portion. This sample yields some 140,000 clones, of which about 80% are seen a single time; about 4.5% belongs to the top ten. The sequenced material came from PBMCs. These receptors were collected from a man between 25 and 39 years old in good health.

V is TRBV6-6 and J is TRBJ2-6; D ambiguous. V lost 1 base and J 4 bases, leaving 8 bases between the germline ends. Germline V CDR1 and CDR2: MNHNY, SVGAGI (reference sequence). The CDR3 has 15 amino acids. CDR3 residues: CASSYLVSGANVLTF. DNA for the CDR3: TGTGCCAGCAGTTACTTAGTGAGCGGGGCCAACGTCCTGACTTTC.

The rearrangement joins TRBV9 to TRBJ2-3; TRBD2 might be the D (6 bases). V was shortened by 4 bases and J by 2 bases, with 17 bases between the two germline ends. Per germline, CDR1 SGDLS and CDR2 YYNGEE. The CDR3 runs to 16 residues. The CDR3 bases are TGTGCCAGCAGCCAAGGCGGGGCGGACGCCACAGATACGCAGTATTTT. This encodes CASSQGGADATDTQYF.

The rearrangement links TRBV19 to TRBJ2-4; D remains unclear. Germline CDR1 is LNHDA and CDR2 is SQIVND (reference sequence). V lost 3 bases and J lost 0, with 12 bases in between. This CDR3 has 16 amino acids. CDR3 sequence: CASSMHSSGAKNIQYF. Written as DNA, the CDR3 is TGTGCCAGTAGTATGCACTCATCGGGAGCCAAAAACATTCAGTACTTC.

The V call is TRBV28, the J call TRBJ2-7, with 9 bases identical to TRBD2. The CDR3 covers 15 residues. Looked up from germline, CDR1 is MDHEN and CDR2 is SYDVKM. The trim removed 3 bases at V and 2 bases at J, leaving 5 bases unmatched. This chain's CDR3 is CASSFPSGVTYEQYF. The CDR3 nucleotides read TGTGCCAGCAGTTTTCCTAGCGGGGTAACCTACGAGCAGTACTTC.

This clone was counted only a few times. J is TRBJ2-3 and V is TRBV15; 10 bases match TRBD2. V was pared by 8 bases and J by 4 bases, with 6 bases of the junction left unmatched. This CDR3 contains 14 residues. The germline gives CDR1 LNHNV, CDR2 YYDKDF (reference sequence). Here the CDR3 reads CATYSGRSPDTQYF. The CDR3 DNA is TGTGCCACCTATAGCGGGAGGTCCCCAGATACGCAGTATTTT. Full variable domain (rest looked up from reference TRBV15 and TRBJ2-3): DAMVIQNPRYQVTQFGKPVTLSCSQTLNHNVMYWYQQKSSQAPKLLFHYYDKDFNNEADTPDNFQSRRPNTSFCFLDIRSPGLGDTAMYLCATYSGRSPDTQYFGPGTRLTVL.

This chain uses TRBV9 with TRBJ1-1, with D possibly TRBD1 on 6 matching bases. From germline, CDR1 is SGDLS and CDR2 YYNGEE. The V end lost 3 bases, the J end lost 5 bases, and 14 bases lay between the germline ends. This CDR3 is 14 amino acids long. The CDR3 DNA reads as TGTGCCAGCAGCGCGGCAGGGGTCGGGACTGAAGCTTTCTTT. This sequence encodes CASSAAGVGTEAFF.

J is TRBJ2-7 and V is TRBV5-1; 10 positions agree with TRBD2. The CDR3 sequence is 16 residues long. The ends lost 4 bases at V and 6 bases at J; junction bases unmatched: 13. CDR1 SGHRS and CDR2 YFSETQ come from the germline V gene. The CDR3 region has the DNA TGCGCCAGCAGCCGAGCCGGGACTAGCGTCGGAATCGAGCAGTACTTC. Its translation: CASSRAGTSVGIEQYF. Full variable domain (rest looked up from reference TRBV5-1 and TRBJ2-7): KAGVTQTPRYLIKTRGQQVTLSCSPISGHRSVSWYQQTPGQGLQFLFEYFSETQRNKGNFPGRFSGRQFSNSRSEMNVSTLELGDSALYLCASSRAGTSVGIEQYFGPGTRLTVT.

This rearrangement joins TRBV11-3 to TRBJ2-6; tentative D call: TRBD2 (7 bases). Trimming took off 3 bases at V and 0 bases at J, with 18 bases between the two ends. In germline, CDR1 is SGHNT, CDR2 YENEEA. CDR3 length equals 19 residues. The CDR3 region is CASSLGRGRELSGANVLTF. CDR3 coding DNA: TGTGCCAGCAGCTTGGGCCGGGGGCGGGAGCTCTCTGGGGCCAACGTCCTGACTTTC.

The chain carries TRBV5-1 and TRBJ2-1; D is unresolved. Trimming pared 3 bases from V and 0 bases from J, leaving 10 bases between. There are 15 residues in the CDR3. The germline V gene has CDR1 SGHRS and CDR2 YFSETQ. CDR3 protein: CASSSTTGSYNEQFF. In DNA form, the CDR3 reads TGCGCCAGCAGCTCAACGACTGGCTCCTACAATGAGCAGTTCTTC.

The chain uses TRBV11-3 and TRBJ2-7, with D perhaps TRBD1 (5 bases). This CDR3 is 13 amino acids long. With 8 bases removed from V and 1 base from J, the gap between germline ends came to 12 bases. CDR1 is SGHNT and CDR2 is YENEEA in the germline V gene. The CDR3 sequence is CASLRVGSYEQYF. The DNA for the CDR3 is TGTGCCAGCCTCAGGGTCGGATCCTACGAGCAGTACTTC. The full variable domain, with the rest looked up from reference TRBV11-3 and TRBJ2-7, is EAGVVQSPRYKIIEKKQPVAFWCNPISGHNTLYWYLQNLGQGPELLIRYENEEAVDDSQLPKDRFSAERLKGVDSTLKIQPAELGDSAVYLCASLRVGSYEQYFGPGTRLTVT.

The V and J genes are TRBV7-9 and TRBJ1-1; D perhaps matches TRBD1 (5 bases). V was trimmed by 0 bases and J by 4 bases, leaving 12 bases between them. The CDR3 covers 15 residues. Germline V lookup: CDR1 SEHNR, CDR2 FQNEAQ (reference sequence). The CDR3 region is CASSLAPREGTEAFF. In DNA form, the CDR3 reads TGTGCCAGCAGCTTAGCTCCCAGGGAGGGCACTGAAGCTTTCTTT.

This clone was detected once. The chain recombines TRBV10-2 with TRBJ2-7; 9 positions agree with TRBD1. The CDR3 covers 13 residues. V trimming: 0 bases; J trimming: 10 bases; junction bases outside the gene matches: 4. Germline values: CDR1 WSHSY, CDR2 SAAADI. The CDR3 DNA reads as TGCGCCAGCAGTGAGTCGACAGGGGGACTTCAGTACTTC. Protein product: CASSESTGGLQYF.

J is TRBJ2-2 and V is TRBV2; 9 bases are shared with TRBD2. Looked up from germline, CDR1 is SNHLY and CDR2 is FYNNEI. Trimming removed 4 bases from V and 7 bases from J; junction bases left unmatched: 7. The CDR3 sequence is 15 residues long. As DNA, the CDR3 is TGTGCCAGCAGTGTTGGCGGGAGGGCCTTCGGGGAGCTGTTTTTT. Its translation: CASSVGGRAFGELFF.

This clone was seen a single time. The chain is built from TRBV29-1 and TRBJ2-1, with 7 bases aligning to TRBD1. The germline V gene encodes CDR1 SQVTM and CDR2 ANQGSEA. Trimming took 6 bases from V and 5 from J; bases not matched to a gene: 10. This CDR3 region has 14 residues. CDR3 sequence: CSVDGTVVHNEQFF. CDR3 nucleotides: TGCAGCGTGGACGGGACAGTCGTCCACAATGAGCAGTTCTTC.

This clone was seen a single time. Germline is not matched at one junction end, which may reflect a read error. This rearrangement joins TRBV5-4 to TRBJ1-2; perhaps TRBD1 as D (6 bases). CDR3 length: 13 amino acids. Germline CDR1 reads SGHNT; CDR2 reads YYREEE (reference sequence). CDR3 residues: CASSFAGATGNTF. The CDR3 DNA follows: TGTGCCAGCAGCTTTGCAGGGGCGACTGGCAACACCTTC.

The rearrangement joins TRBV18 to TRBJ2-3; D unclear. Germline-derived CDR1 and CDR2 are KGHSH and LQKENI. The CDR3 is made up of 14 amino acids. V gave up 0 bases and J gave up 0 bases, with 4 bases separating them. The CDR3 sequence: CASSPPASTDTQYF. CDR3 nucleotides: TGTGCCAGCTCACCACCGGCTAGCACAGATACGCAGTATTTT.

The rearrangement uses TRBV4-3 and TRBJ1-2, with D tentatively TRBD1 (6 bases). V lost 4 bases and J 7 bases, leaving 16 bases between the germline ends. From germline, CDR1 is LGHNA and CDR2 YSLEER. The CDR3 contains 14 residues. CDR3 DNA: TGCGCCAGCAGCCGAGCCACCACAGGGTCTGGCTACACCTTC. Protein product: CASSRATTGSGYTF.

This clone has just one count. V usage is TRBV18 and J usage is TRBJ2-7; tentatively, D is TRBD2 (7 bases). The V gene lost 2 bases and the J gene lost 7 bases, with 18 bases spanning the gap. Germline V gene lookup returns CDR1 KGHSH and CDR2 LQKENI. This CDR3 is 15 amino acids long. CDR3 amino acids: CASSPTLGGAEEQYF. The CDR3 DNA is TGTGCCAGCTCACCAACCCTTGGGGGGGCGGAGGAGCAGTACTTC.

The chain carries TRBV5-4 and TRBJ2-2; D might be TRBD2 (6 bases). Between the trimmed V and J ends, which lost 5 bases and 5 bases, there was a span of 13 bases. From germline, CDR1 is SGHNT and CDR2 YYREEE (reference sequence). CDR3 size: 14 residues. CDR3 bases: TGTGCCAGCAGGGGCGGAGGGCGGACCGGGGAGCTGTTTTTT. It yields the protein CASRGGGRTGELFF.

CDR3 region: CASGLVLGRGEIEAFF. CDR3 in DNA: TGTGCTAGTGGTTTGGTATTAGGCAGGGGAGAGATTGAGGCTTTCTTT. The chain employs TRBV12-5 and TRBJ1-1, with D tentatively TRBD1 (6 bases). Germline lookup yields CDR1 LGHNT and CDR2 FRNRAP. V lost 0 bases and J 11 bases, leaving 22 bases between the germline ends. The CDR3 sequence is 16 residues long. The whole variable domain, filled in from reference TRBV12-5 and TRBJ1-1, reads DARVTQTPRHKVTEMGQEVTMRCQPILGHNTVFWYRQTMMQGLELLAYFRNRAPLDDSGMPKDRFSAEMPDATLATLKIQPSEPRDSAVYFCASGLVLGRGEIEAFFGQGTRLTVV.

The V gene is TRBV29-1, the J gene TRBJ2-1; a weak D match, TRBD2 (6 bases). The germline V gene has CDR1 SQVTM and CDR2 ANQGSEA. Trimming took 5 bases from V and 9 from J, leaving 14 bases between them. CDR3 length equals 12 residues. The CDR3 coding sequence is TGCAGCGTTTTTGGGACTTACCTTGAGCAGTTCTTC. Translated: CSVFGTYLEQFF.

DNA of the CDR3: TGTGCCAGCTCACCCCGACTGAGCCTCTACGAGCAGTACTTC. This encodes CASSPRLSLYEQYF. The chain has TRBV18 and TRBJ2-7; the D is unclear. The germline V gene has CDR1 KGHSH and CDR2 LQKENI. The CDR3 totals 14 residues. Trimming cost V 3 bases and J 3 bases, with 12 bases left between them.

The V gene is TRBV7-6, the J gene TRBJ2-1; TRBD1 matches at 10 bases. V shed 8 bases, J shed 5 bases, and the junction held 6 bases outside the gene matches. Looked up from germline, CDR1 is SGHVS and CDR2 is FNYEAQ. The CDR3 contains 14 residues. In nucleotides, the CDR3 is TGTGCCAGCGGAGGACAGGGGGAAAACAATGAGCAGTTCTTC. Its protein is CASGGQGENNEQFF.

This chain joins TRBV6-5 and TRBJ2-3, with 10 bases aligning to TRBD2. The CDR3 has 14 amino acids. CDR1 MNHEY and CDR2 SVGAGI come from the germline V gene. The trim removed 2 bases at V and 12 bases at J, leaving 8 bases unmatched. CDR3 loop: CASSYKLAGALQYF. The CDR3 nucleotides read TGTGCCAGCAGTTACAAGCTAGCGGGAGCCCTCCAGTATTTT.

This rearrangement joins TRBV7-6 to TRBJ2-7; 7 bases agree with TRBD2. This CDR3 contains 16 residues. J lost 7 bases, V lost 5 bases, and 17 bases had no gene match. The germline V gene has CDR1 SGHVS and CDR2 FNYEAQ. The CDR3 bases are TGTGCCAGCAGCCCCGACGGCGCTAGCGGTGCTGGGGAGCAGTACTTC. It codes for CASSPDGASGAGEQYF.

The chain employs TRBV28 and TRBJ2-5, with D possibly being TRBD2 (7 bases). The CDR3 covers 14 residues. Germline V CDR1 and CDR2: MDHEN, SYDVKM. The V and J ends lost 7 bases and 1 base respectively, with 13 bases between them. The CDR3 DNA reads as TGTGCCAGCACCCTGGGGGGGGCCCAAGAGACCCAGTACTTC. This encodes CASTLGGAQETQYF.

The chain recombines TRBV7-3 with TRBJ2-7; no clear D gene. The CDR3 extends over 14 amino acids. CDR1 and CDR2 (germline): SGHTA, FQGTGA. Trimming stripped 5 bases from V and 2 bases from J, with 13 bases between. The CDR3 DNA reads as TGTGCCAGCAGCACCTCTTCGGGTACCTACGAGCAGTACTTC. Its protein is CASSTSSGTYEQYF.

The chain recombines TRBV5-1 with TRBJ2-5; possible D gene TRBD1, 6 bases. Germline V lookup: CDR1 SGHRS, CDR2 YFSETQ. CDR3 length: 15 amino acids. V was cut by 2 bases and J by 5 bases, with 16 bases left in between. The CDR3 sequence: CASSFTAVQGETQYF. The DNA for the CDR3 is TGCGCCAGCAGCTTTACGGCAGTTCAGGGGGAGACCCAGTACTTC.

The chain links TRBV4-1 to TRBJ1-1, with TRBD1 matching over 9 bases. With V trimmed by 4 bases and J by 3 bases, 12 bases remained unmatched. CDR3 length: 17 amino acids. Germline assignment: CDR1 MGHRA and CDR2 YSYEKL. Written as DNA, the CDR3 is TGCGCCAGCAGCCGAAGCTTAACCGGGACAGGGTACACTGAAGCTTTCTTT. This translates into CASSRSLTGTGYTEAFF.

This clone is a singleton in its sample. The rearrangement uses TRBV7-2 and TRBJ2-5; D is perhaps TRBD2 (6 bases). Trimming took 5 bases from V and 5 from J, leaving 9 bases between them. Looked up from germline, CDR1 is SGHTA and CDR2 is FQGNSA. This CDR3 spans 12 amino acids. In DNA form, the CDR3 reads TGTGCCAGCAGCCGGGACTTGGAGACCCAGTACTTC. This translates into CASSRDLETQYF.

The genes are TRBV28 and TRBJ2-5; TRBD2 aligns across 12 bases. The V gene end was trimmed by 6 bases and the J gene end by 4 bases; junction bases not matched to a gene: 6. The CDR3 covers 15 residues. CDR1 is MDHEN and CDR2 is SYDVKM in the germline V gene. The CDR3 loop is CASSTLAGGRETQYF. The CDR3 DNA sequence: TGTGCCAGCAGCACTCTAGCGGGAGGGAGAGAGACCCAGTACTTC.

V usage is TRBV7-3 and J usage is TRBJ2-3; TRBD1 matches at 9 bases. V gave up 3 bases and J gave up 4 bases; unmatched junction bases: 2. Germline assignment: CDR1 SGHTA and CDR2 FQGTGA. The CDR3 is 14 amino acids. The CDR3 protein is CASSLTGGADTQYF. The CDR3, as DNA: TGTGCCAGCAGCTTGACAGGGGGGGCAGATACGCAGTATTTT.